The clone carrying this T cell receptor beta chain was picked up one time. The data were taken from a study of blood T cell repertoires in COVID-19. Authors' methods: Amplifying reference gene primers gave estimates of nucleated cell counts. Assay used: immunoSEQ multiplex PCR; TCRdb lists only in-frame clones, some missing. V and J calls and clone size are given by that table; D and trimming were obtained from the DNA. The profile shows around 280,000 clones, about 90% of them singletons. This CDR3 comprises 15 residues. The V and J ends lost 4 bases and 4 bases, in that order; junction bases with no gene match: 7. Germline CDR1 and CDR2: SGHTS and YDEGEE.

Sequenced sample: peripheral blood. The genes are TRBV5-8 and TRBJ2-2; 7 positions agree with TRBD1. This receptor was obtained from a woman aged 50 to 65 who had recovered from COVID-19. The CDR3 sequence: CASSRGTALTGELFF. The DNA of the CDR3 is TGTGCCAGCAGCCGAGGGACAGCTCTCACCGGGGAGCTGTTTTTT.